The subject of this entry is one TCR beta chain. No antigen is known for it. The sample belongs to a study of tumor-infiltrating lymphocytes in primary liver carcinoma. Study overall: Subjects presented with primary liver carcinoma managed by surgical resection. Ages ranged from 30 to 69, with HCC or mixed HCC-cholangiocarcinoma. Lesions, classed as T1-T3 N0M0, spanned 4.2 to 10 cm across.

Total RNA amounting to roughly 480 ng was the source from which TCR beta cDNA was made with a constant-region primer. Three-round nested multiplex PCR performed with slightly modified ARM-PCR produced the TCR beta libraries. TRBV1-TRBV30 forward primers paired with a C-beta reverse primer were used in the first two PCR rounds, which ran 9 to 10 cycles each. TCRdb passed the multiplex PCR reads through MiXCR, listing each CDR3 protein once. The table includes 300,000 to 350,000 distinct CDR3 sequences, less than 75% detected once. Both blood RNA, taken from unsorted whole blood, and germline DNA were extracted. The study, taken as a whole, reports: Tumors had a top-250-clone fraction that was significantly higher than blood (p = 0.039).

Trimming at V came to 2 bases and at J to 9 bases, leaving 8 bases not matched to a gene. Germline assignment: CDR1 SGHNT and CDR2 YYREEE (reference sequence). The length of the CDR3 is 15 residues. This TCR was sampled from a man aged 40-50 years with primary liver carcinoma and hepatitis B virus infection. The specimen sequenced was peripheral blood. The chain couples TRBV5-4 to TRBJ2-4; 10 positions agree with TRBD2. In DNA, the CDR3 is TGTGCCAGCAGCTTCCTTCTAGCGGGAGAAATCATTCAGTACTTC. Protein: CASSFLLAGEIIQYF.